The 11 T cell receptor beta chains in this list originate from one sample, sequenced in a study of blood T cell repertoires in COVID-19. The repertoire was sequenced with immunoSEQ multiplex PCR; TCRdb's copy has only in-frame clones and lacks some. Of hundreds of thousands of clones listed, around 87% are singletons. The sequenced sample was PBMCs or T cells enriched from blood (not recorded which). The source is a middle-aged man in a cohort exposed to, infected with or recovered from COVID-19 (not recorded which).

CDR3 coding DNA: TGTGCCAGCAGCCCTCGAGCGGGAGCCTACGAGCAGTACTTC. Translating it yields CASSPRAGAYEQYF. The J gene is TRBJ2-7, the V gene TRBV7-6; 8 bases agree with TRBD2. Germline V lookup: CDR1 SGHVS, CDR2 FNYEAQ. There are 14 residues in the CDR3. J lost 2 bases, V lost 5 bases, and 5 bases had no gene match.

As DNA, the CDR3 is TGTGCCAGCAGCTTCCACACAGGGAACTACAATGAGCAGTTCTTC. It is translated as CASSFHTGNYNEQFF. This sequence joins TRBV7-9 and TRBJ2-1, with D possibly being TRBD1 (6 bases). This CDR3 is built from 15 residues. V was trimmed by 3 bases and J by 3 bases, leaving 12 bases between them. Germline V gene lookup returns CDR1 SEHNR and CDR2 FQNEAQ (reference sequence).

The gene calls are TRBV18 and TRBJ2-1, with 9 bases matching TRBD2. The CDR3 length is 16 residues. The junction had 7 bases not matched to a gene; V was cut back by 0 bases and J by 7 bases. Germline loops: CDR1 KGHSH, CDR2 LQKENI. The CDR3 nucleotides are TGTGCCAGCTCACCACCTAGCGGGAGAAACGGAAATGAGCAGTTCTTC. It translates to CASSPPSGRNGNEQFF.

This rearrangement joins TRBV14 to TRBJ2-2; 9 bases agree with TRBD2. The CDR3 has 15 amino acids. CDR1 SGHDN and CDR2 FVKESK come from the germline V gene. Trimming cost V 4 bases and J 4 bases; bases outside gene matches: 4. The chain's CDR3 is CASSPLAGSTGELFF. DNA of the CDR3: TGTGCCAGCAGCCCCCTAGCGGGATCCACCGGGGAGCTGTTTTTT.

The chain employs TRBV5-8 and TRBJ1-2; 8 positions agree with TRBD1. This CDR3 is built from 14 residues. V lost 4 bases, J lost 8 bases, and 10 bases stayed unmatched. Germline V gives CDR1 SGHTS, CDR2 YDEGEE. This CDR3 reads CASSLRDRREGYTF. The DNA for the CDR3 is TGTGCCAGCAGCCTCCGGGACAGGAGGGAAGGCTACACCTTC.

The CDR3 loop is CASSPVASGAYEQYF. In DNA form, the CDR3 reads TGTGCCAGCAGCCCGGTTGCGAGCGGTGCCTACGAGCAGTACTTC. This chain links TRBV11-2 with TRBJ2-7; D perhaps matches TRBD2 (5 bases). The CDR3 has 15 amino acids. Trimming cost V 5 bases and J 2 bases, with 16 bases left between them. CDR1 is SGHAT and CDR2 is FQNNGV in the germline V gene.

This chain joins TRBV6-5 and TRBJ2-7; 8 nucleotides agree with TRBD1. Germline values: CDR1 MNHEY, CDR2 SVGAGI. The length of the CDR3 is 15 residues. V lost 1 base to trimming and J lost 5 bases; unmatched junction nucleotides: 7. The DNA of the CDR3 is TGTGCCAGCAGTTACTTCCTCGGACAGGGTAACGAGCAGTACTTC. It encodes CASSYFLGQGNEQYF.

The J gene is TRBJ2-2, the V gene TRBV9; D might be TRBD2 (6 bases). The CDR3 covers 13 residues. Germline V gene data show CDR1 as SGDLS and CDR2 as YYNGEE. The V gene lost 4 bases and the J gene lost 6 bases, with 10 bases spanning the gap. This CDR3 is CASSSRLAGELFF. Here the CDR3 DNA reads TGTGCCAGCAGCTCTCGACTAGCCGGGGAGCTGTTTTTT.

This clone has a single count. This chain links TRBV18 with TRBJ1-1; D uncertain. In germline, CDR1 is KGHSH, CDR2 LQKENI. CDR3 length: 12 residues. Trimming took 4 bases from V and 1 from J, leaving 4 bases between them. CDR3 nucleotide sequence: TGTGCCAGCTCACGGCAGAACACTGAAGCTTTCTTT. Its protein product is CASSRQNTEAFF.

This chain joins TRBV19 and TRBJ1-4; 7 bases fit TRBD1. CDR3 length: 16 amino acids. Germline V lookup: CDR1 LNHDA, CDR2 SQIVND (reference sequence). The V and J ends lost 4 bases and 4 bases, in that order; junction bases with no gene match: 9. This CDR3 reads CASSTPWTGNNEKLFF. The CDR3 nucleotides read TGTGCCAGTAGTACCCCCTGGACAGGAAATAATGAAAAACTGTTTTTT.

V usage is TRBV28 and J usage is TRBJ1-2; D is uncertain. Germline-derived CDR1 and CDR2 are MDHEN and SYDVKM. The CDR3 length is 11 residues. V lost 8 bases to trimming and J lost 4 bases, with 8 bases between them. This chain's CDR3 is CASSTAYGYTF. The CDR3 bases are TGTGCCAGCTCAACAGCCTATGGCTACACCTTC.